This T cell receptor beta chain was sequenced for a study of cytomegalovirus exposure and HLA in healthy donors (dated by TCRdb to about 2017). About the full investigation: An earlier analysis of roughly 610 of the donors reported about 300 Gb of sequence data and 90 million to 120 million unique TCR beta sequences obtained from some 200 million T cells. Typing coverage varied by locus: roughly 629-640 donors for A, B, C, DRB1 and DQB1; approximately 500 for DQA1; approximately 610 for DPA1; some 470 for DPB1. Donor age, sex, ethnicity and CMV serostatus were compiled together with the repertoire data. On average, roughly 200,000 unique TCR beta nucleotide sequences were sequenced per donor among fewer than 500 genotyped donors of the cohort, with approximately 18% of those sequences being non-productive. Around 300 gigabases of sequencing data and approximately 80 million unique TCR sequences were included in an early release covering over 600 HLA-typed donors. All discovery cohort repertoires had been generated on a single sequencing platform. Of the 350 to 450 genotyped donors, roughly 85% fell in the genetic ancestry cluster associated with self-reported Caucasian donors. The T cell repertoires of some 700 subjects were profiled by immunosequencing and related to cytomegalovirus serostatus. In the later analysis, no new phenotypic data were used to find candidate immune exposures; instead, reliance was placed on TCR beta sequences and their occurrence across donors. Genome-wide SNP genotypes for about 65% of the roughly 700 donors were used in a later genetic analysis, which treated that subset as a discovery cohort. Because of strong linkage in the cohort, 5 or 6 DR-DQ haplotypes were treated as single units for association and clustering. The study aimed to test whether cataloging public T cell receptors could reveal signatures of past pathogen exposure. To study patterns of TCR occurrence, a later analysis re-analyzed previously published TCR beta repertoires from several hundred donors and added high-resolution HLA genotyping. An earlier analysis of nearly 600 of the donors applied high-throughput TCR beta sequencing to assess whether each TCR beta V gene segment acted as functional or pseudogenic. A separate validation cohort of 100 to 150 different subjects was used in addition to the 666-subject first cohort. High-throughput TCR immunosequencing, statistical association of individual TCRs with disease status, and machine learning were combined to predict cytomegalovirus infection status. Both class I and class II loci were covered by HLA typing, at four-digit resolution. What the authors observed across the whole study: Correlated functional status among segregating V segments might reflect linkage disequilibrium, but an unknown experimental factor could not be ruled out. In a later analysis, most CMV-associated TCR beta chains were found to appear HLA-restricted, with HLA associations seemingly driven largely by CMV exposure. In the study, some 160 TCR beta chains were listed as associated with cytomegalovirus. Cytomegalovirus status was reported to be diagnosed by the classifier with high specificity and sensitivity in both the original and validation cohorts. A further reported finding was that TCR beta sequences accurately predicted the HLA-A and HLA-B alleles for most subjects in the first cohort. In this cohort, only TCR beta chains were sequenced, and detectable features were limited by the absence of alpha or paired-chain data. In a later analysis, HLA-associated TCR beta chains showed more clonal expansion and lower generation probabilities than non-associated chains that were equally common. In a later analysis, TCR association rates were found to vary across HLA loci, with the most associated TCRs seen for DRB1 alleles and the fewest for HLA-C alleles. According to a later analysis, parvovirus B19, influenza, CMV and Epstein-Barr virus appeared linked to several top co-occurrence clusters. Three of the identified cytomegalovirus-associated TCR beta chains were confirmed in vitro to be specific for cytomegalovirus antigens. The only immune exposure information available for the cohort was CMV serostatus. The sequencing pipeline was judged likely to have produced a cluster of highly shared sequence variants as a technical artifact. Because HLA typing was unavailable for some donors at each locus, only the typed subset was used in association tests. Because counts were too low, approximately 18 rarely observed V segments, including chromosome 9 orphons, were excluded from the earlier analysis of roughly 580 of the donors. While some public TCRs were present in many individuals, most TCR sequences turned up only very rarely across donors. An association between a missense DCLRE1C variant and V-gene and J-gene trimming of TCR beta chains was found in a later genetic analysis and replicated in an independent cohort. In an earlier analysis of under 600 of the donors, most TCR beta V segments were observed in productive rearrangements about 87% or about 30% of the time, broadly matching IMGT annotations. Assigning TCR associations to individual alleles was difficult when HLA alleles, especially DR and DQ, strongly co-occurred. Compared with the approximately 670-donor mean, donors in an Asian-associated ancestry cluster had fewer N-insertions in productive TCRs, according to a later genetic analysis. Because the 87-base-pair reads could not distinguish some IMGT-functional V segments, including TRBV6-2 and TRBV6-3, those segments were excluded. Presence/absence analyses assumed roughly uniform sequencing depth across donors, an assumption that may not hold. The authors suggested that the approach could potentially be generalized to other disease states and immunological phenotypes. At a false discovery rate of 0.05, a later analysis linked approximately 18,000 TCR beta sequences to specific HLA alleles.

There are 16 amino acids in the CDR3, from cysteine to phenylalanine inclusive. The retained sequence is limited to the CDR3, 48 bases, with the frame set at the first base. Germline trimming: 5 bases from V, 4 bases from J; junction bases outside gene matches: 6. Taken from the germline V gene, the CDR1 and CDR2 loops are SGHAT and FQNNGV. A remark on this clone: No cognate antigen has been identified for it. Base qualities are missing; no much larger clone stands one base away.

Preparation of the library involved the immunoSEQ multiplex PCR assay. A mixture of 60 forward primers for TCR Vbeta segments and 13 reverse primers for TCR Jbeta segments was used in the multiplex PCR. Amplification of the CDR3 region of rearranged TCR beta genes was performed with a multiplex PCR assay on genomic DNA. On the Illumina HiSeq System, the amplified TCR beta libraries were sequenced as 87-base-pair reads. The study's own analysis went as follows. A later analysis counted 75 million to 100 million unique TCR beta chains across the 500 to 850 repertoires, and some 11 million of these chains were shared by at least two donors. To remove PCR and sequencing errors, raw reads were error-corrected and collapsed into unique sequences using a nearest-neighbor algorithm that merged closely related sequences. V, D and J gene segments were assigned by aligning CDR3 sequences to IMGT reference sequences. Each retained sequence needed at least a six-nucleotide match to both a V gene segment and a J gene segment. A rearrangement was called productive if the CDR3 had no stop codons and remained in frame with V and J, and every other rearrangement was called non-productive. CDR3 was defined by IMGT convention, running from the second conserved V-encoded cysteine to the conserved J-encoded phenylalanine. Sequences without an unambiguous match to a single V gene segment were excluded from the earlier analysis of a few hundred of the donors. In an earlier analysis of a few hundred of the donors, V segments were called functional above 56.7% productive rearrangements and were called segregating when the between-donor standard deviation exceeded 5%. A statistical classification framework was built for diagnosing cytomegalovirus status from the catalog of TCR beta chain sequences. In a later analysis, V and J genes were assigned by comparing TCR nucleotide sequences against IMGT/GENE-DB human TR gene sequences. Using the TCRdist pipeline, a later analysis assigned CDR3 sequences along with most-parsimonious VDJ recombination scenarios. In a later analysis, every TCR beta chain was defined by the combination of its CDR3 amino acid sequence and its V-gene family, and reads without a unique V-gene family were dropped. As a way to deal with suspected cross-contamination and a sequencing artifact, a later analysis dropped 450 to 600 nucleotide sequences that were highly shared and had low generation probability. A later analysis calculated a clonal expansion index for each public chain from normalized within-repertoire ranks of inferred template counts. In a later analysis, generation probabilities were computed using a VDJ recombination model fitted to out-of-frame rearrangements, and the results were checked against IGoR. In a later analysis, TCR-TCR, TCR-HLA and TCR-CMV co-occurrence was scored with hypergeometric tests, and a repertoire-size bias correction was applied to TCR pairs. In a later analysis, false discovery rates were estimated by permuting HLA or CMV assignments 20 times. In a later analysis, co-occurring TCRs were grouped using DBSCAN, and TCRdist sequence similarity was added for clustering within HLA-allele-positive subsets. Co-occurrence clustering excluded repertoires with fewer than 30,000 or more than 120,000 public chains, plus five with anomalous nucleotide sharing. TCRdb took over this immuneACCESS table, retaining in-frame rearrangements with V and J assigned. Such tables are incomplete; in checked studies, under half of the missing clones stem from an unresolved V gene, and the remainder is unexplained. The V and J calls and clone size were taken over from that table, and D and trimming were inferred from the DNA. Recorded for this sample are fewer than 130,000 clones; nearly 80% of them occurred a single time. Together, the top ten hold under 1.5% of the sample.

The cohort was made up of 500 to 800 healthy bone marrow donors. Cohort members were all nominally healthy when sampled, although unrecorded immune exposures were likely present. The donor tested CMV seronegative, placing the donor among the roughly 340 seronegative members of the cohort. A peripheral blood sample was provided by each donor, and peripheral blood mononuclear cells were used for TCR beta sequencing. The Qiagen DNeasy Blood Extraction Kit was used to extract genomic DNA from the blood cell samples. This chain is built from TRBV11-2 and TRBJ2-1; 12 middle bases align to TRBD2. The clonotype originates from a woman aged 25 to 39 in good health and CMV-seronegative. Sequenced: PBMCs. The CDR3 in this case is CASSQRTSGIYNEQFF. The nucleotides read TGTGCCAGCAGCCAAAGGACTAGCGGGATATACAATGAGCAGTTCTTC.